This is a list of T cell receptor beta chains from one sample in a study of blood T cell repertoires in COVID-19. TCRdb's table, derived via immunoSEQ multiplex PCR, lists solely in-frame clones and lacks some. The sample records a few hundred thousand clones, about 91% being singletons. The material sequenced was peripheral blood. These TCRs come from a woman aged 25 to 39 with COVID-19, enrolled during active disease. Each CDR3 is given with its conserved first and last residue. D genes are given only for firm matches. Some rows have no size entry. The others give once, few or many, or a class for an expanded clone.

>-|TRBJ2-3|TRBV6-6|-
TGTGCCAGCAGTTACACTTACACAGATACGCAGTATTTT
CASSYTYTDTQYF
>-|TRBJ2-3|TRBV7-2|-
TGTGCCAGCAGCTTAGAGAGATTAACAGATACGCAGTATTTT
CASSLERLTDTQYF
>-|TRBJ2-1|TRBV4-3|-
TGCGCCAGCAGCCAGTATCGAACGAACCGGGACTCCCCCTACAATGAGCAGTTCTTC
CASSQYRTNRDSPYNEQFF
>-|TRBJ1-6|TRBV5-1|few
TGCGCCAGCAGCCGGGGTGGGGGCCCCAGCTATGATTCACCCCTCCACTTT
CASSRGGGPSYDSPLHF
>TRBD1|TRBJ2-3|TRBV28|-
TGTGCCAGCAGTTCGGACAGGACCGGGTATACGCAGTATTTT
CASSSDRTGYTQYF
>-|TRBJ1-2|TRBV10-1|-
TGCGCCAGCAGTGATACGACTGGATCGGGAGGGGTATATGGCTACACCTTC
CASSDTTGSGGVYGYTF
>-|TRBJ2-4|TRBV6-2/TRBV6-3|-
TGTGCCAGCAGTATACGACTAGGGGAAAACATTCAGTACTTC
CASSIRLGENIQYF
>TRBD2|TRBJ2-5|TRBV29-1|-
TGCAGCGTTCCTCTAGCGGGAGCCCCGGGAGAGACCCAGTACTTC
CSVPLAGAPGETQYF
>TRBD2|TRBJ2-5|TRBV5-4|-
TGTGCCAGCAGCTTGATGTTTTCTAGCGGGGGGCAAGAGACCCAGTACTTC
CASSLMFSSGGQETQYF
>TRBD1|TRBJ1-2|TRBV4-1|once
TGCGCCAGCAGCCAAGGGACAGGGGGAGGCTACACCTTC
CASSQGTGGGYTF
>TRBD1|TRBJ1-2|TRBV6-5|-
TGTGCCAGCAGTAAGACAGGGGGCGACTATGGCTACACCTTC
CASSKTGGDYGYTF
>TRBD1|TRBJ2-5|TRBV2|-
TGTGCCAGCAGTGAAGCGATGGACAGGGGCCGTGAGACCCAGTACTTC
CASSEAMDRGRETQYF
>TRBD1|TRBJ2-1|TRBV28|-
TGTGCCAGCAGTCCACAAGCGGGACAGGGGTACAATGAGCAGTTCTTC
CASSPQAGQGYNEQFF
>TRBD1|TRBJ2-7|TRBV28|-
TGTGCCAGCAGTTTGCTCACAGGGGGCACGGGGGAGCAGTACTTC
CASSLLTGGTGEQYF
>-|TRBJ2-3|TRBV6-5|-
TGTGCCAGCAGTCCGGGGTTTAGCACAGATACGCAGTATTTT
CASSPGFSTDTQYF
>TRBD2|TRBJ2-1|TRBV7-9|-
TGTGCCAGCAGCGGGACTAGCGGGAGGGCCAGGAATGAGCAGTTCTTC
CASSGTSGRARNEQFF
>-|TRBJ1-1|TRBV6-2/TRBV6-3|-
TGTGCCAGCAGTTTCTTGAACACTGAAGCTTTCTTT
CASSFLNTEAFF
>-|TRBJ1-4|TRBV20-1|-
TGCAGTGCTAGTCTCCTAGCCCCTAATGAAAAACTGTTTTTT
CSASLLAPNEKLFF
>TRBD1|TRBJ1-5|TRBV2|-
TGTGCCAGCAGTAGGACAGGGGATCAGCCCCAGCATTTT
CASSRTGDQPQHF
>-|TRBJ1-1|TRBV6-2/TRBV6-3|-
TGTGCCAGCAGTATACAGGTCACGAACACTGAAGCTTTCTTT
CASSIQVTNTEAFF
>-|TRBJ2-5|TRBV28|once
TGTGCCAGCAGTGCCCCCGCGGCCCATCCCTTAAAGACCCAGTACTTC
CASSAPAAHPLKTQYF
>-|TRBJ2-1|TRBV13|once
TGTGCCAGCAGCTCCCACGGAGGAACCACATACAATGAGCAGTTCTTC
CASSSHGGTTYNEQFF
>-|TRBJ1-1|TRBV5-4|-
TGTGCCAGCAGCTTGAGCGGGGGCACTGAAGCTTTCTTT
CASSLSGGTEAFF
>-|TRBJ2-1|TRBV24-1|-
TGTGCCACCAGTGGGGCAGGGGGAGGCAATGAGCAGTTCTTC
CATSGAGGGNEQFF
>-|TRBJ2-4|TRBV28|-
TGTGCCTGCCGCGGCACTAAAAACATTCAGTACTTC
CACRGTKNIQYF
>-|TRBJ2-7|TRBV28|-
TGTGCCAGCAGTTTTGTGCTAAGCTCCTACGAGCAGTACTTC
CASSFVLSSYEQYF
>TRBD1|TRBJ1-3|TRBV10-1|-
TGCGCCAGCACCATCACCGACAGGGGACCTGGAAACACCATATATTTT
CASTITDRGPGNTIYF
>TRBD2|TRBJ2-3|TRBV3-1/TRBV3-2|-
TGTGCCAGCAGCCAAGCTCTAGCGGGGGGAAGAGATACGCAGTATTTT
CASSQALAGGRDTQYF
>-|TRBJ1-2|TRBV5-6|once
TGTGCCAGCAGCTTGGGCTGGGGCCCTAACTATGGCTACACCTTC
CASSLGWGPNYGYTF
>-|TRBJ1-1|TRBV28|-
TGTGCCAGCAGTCCCCCGTCCACTGAAGCTTTCTTT
CASSPPSTEAFF
>-|TRBJ2-7|TRBV19|-
TGTGCCAGTAGTGTCACAGGCTACGAGCAGTACTTC
CASSVTGYEQYF
>-|TRBJ1-1|TRBV5-6|-
TGTGCCAGCAGCTTTTTGACGGGGAACACTGAAGCTTTCTTT
CASSFLTGNTEAFF
>-|TRBJ2-7|TRBV7-9|-
TGTGCCAGCACGCCAAGAGAGGGAGGTCAGGGGCAGTACTTC
CASTPREGGQGQYF
>TRBD2|TRBJ2-3|TRBV2|-
TGTGCCAGCCTCCCACTAGCGGGCTCCACAGATACGCAGTATTTT
CASLPLAGSTDTQYF
>TRBD2|TRBJ2-1|TRBV4-3|-
TGCGCCAGCAGCAACCCTATAGCGGGAGGGCCTGACAATGAGCAGTTCTTC
CASSNPIAGGPDNEQFF
>-|TRBJ1-1|TRBV24-1|-
TGTGCCACCAGTGCGGGGGGGGCGGCGAACACTGAAGCTTTCTTT
CATSAGGAANTEAFF
>-|TRBJ1-1|TRBV6-5|-
TGTGCCAGCAGTTGGAAGGACACTTCCTACACTGAAGCTTTCTTT
CASSWKDTSYTEAFF
>-|TRBJ2-3|TRBV4-2|-
TGTGCCAGCAGCCAAGATTTGGGGGCGGGCACAGATACGCAGTATTTT
CASSQDLGAGTDTQYF
>TRBD1|TRBJ2-7|TRBV28|-
TGTGCCAGCAGTTATACAGGGGGCGGGTACGAGCAGTACTTC
CASSYTGGGYEQYF
>TRBD1|TRBJ1-2|TRBV19|-
TGTGCCAGTAGCCTAACAGGGGCGCCTTATGGCTACACCTTC
CASSLTGAPYGYTF
>-|TRBJ2-1|TRBV19|-
TGTGCCAGTAGTGGCGGGGCCTCAACCTATGCCAATGAGCAGTTCTTC
CASSGGASTYANEQFF
>-|TRBJ1-3|TRBV6-5|-
TGTGCCAGCAGTTACAGGAGCTCTGGAAACACCATATATTTT
CASSYRSSGNTIYF
>-|TRBJ1-6|TRBV6-5|-
TGTGCCAGCCGGTCAGGGTCTAATTCACCCCTCCACTTT
CASRSGSNSPLHF
>-|TRBJ2-5|TRBV6-5|-
TGTGCCCACTCGGGGGGACAAAAGGAGACCCAGTACTTC
CAHSGGQKETQYF
>-|TRBJ2-3|TRBV27|few
TGTGCCAGCAAGGAGCGGGTGATCCGGGATACGCAGTATTTT
CASKERVIRDTQYF
>-|TRBJ2-3|TRBV28|-
TGTGCCAGCAGTTCGGGACTCCCGACCCCTAGCACAGATACGCAGTATTTT
CASSSGLPTPSTDTQYF
>TRBD2|TRBJ2-3|TRBV18|-
TGTGCCAGCTCACCTCGGACTAGCGGGAGTACAGATACGCAGTATTTT
CASSPRTSGSTDTQYF
>-|TRBJ2-5|TRBV10-1|-
TGCGCCAGCAGTGGGTTCTGTCAGGGCTGCGGGTACTTC
CASSGFCQGCGYF
>-|TRBJ2-1|TRBV10-2|-
TGCGCCAGCAGTGATTGGCGGGTCTCCTACAATGAGCAGTTCTTC
CASSDWRVSYNEQFF
>-|TRBJ2-6|TRBV19|-
TGTGCCAGTAGTAAGGACAGCCACTCTGGGGCCAACGTCCTGACTTTC
CASSKDSHSGANVLTF
>TRBD2|TRBJ2-2|TRBV19|-
TGTGCCAGTATTAAGCGGGGGGTGAACACCGGGGAGCTGTTTTTT
CASIKRGVNTGELFF
>-|TRBJ2-3|TRBV5-5|-
TGTGCCAGCAGCCCCGGCGGCGATACGCAGTATTTT
CASSPGGDTQYF
>-|TRBJ2-3|TRBV3-1/TRBV3-2|-
TGTGCCAGCACCCTGGGCGCGGATACGCAGTATTTT
CASTLGADTQYF
>TRBD1|TRBJ2-3|TRBV5-5|-
TGTGCCAGCAGCTTGGGATATAAACAGGGGACCCCAGATACGCAGTATTTT
CASSLGYKQGTPDTQYF
>TRBD2|TRBJ2-1|TRBV11-3|-
TGTGCCAGCAGCTTAGAGGGGGGGGGACTATCTAACAATGAGCAGTTCTTC
CASSLEGGGLSNNEQFF
>-|TRBJ2-2|TRBV7-2|-
TGTGCCAGCAGCTCACCGGGGGGCCACGGGGAGCTGTTTTTT
CASSSPGGHGELFF
>-|TRBJ1-2|TRBV9|-
TGTGCCAGCAGCGCGGCGGGACGAAACTATGGCTACACCTTC
CASSAAGRNYGYTF